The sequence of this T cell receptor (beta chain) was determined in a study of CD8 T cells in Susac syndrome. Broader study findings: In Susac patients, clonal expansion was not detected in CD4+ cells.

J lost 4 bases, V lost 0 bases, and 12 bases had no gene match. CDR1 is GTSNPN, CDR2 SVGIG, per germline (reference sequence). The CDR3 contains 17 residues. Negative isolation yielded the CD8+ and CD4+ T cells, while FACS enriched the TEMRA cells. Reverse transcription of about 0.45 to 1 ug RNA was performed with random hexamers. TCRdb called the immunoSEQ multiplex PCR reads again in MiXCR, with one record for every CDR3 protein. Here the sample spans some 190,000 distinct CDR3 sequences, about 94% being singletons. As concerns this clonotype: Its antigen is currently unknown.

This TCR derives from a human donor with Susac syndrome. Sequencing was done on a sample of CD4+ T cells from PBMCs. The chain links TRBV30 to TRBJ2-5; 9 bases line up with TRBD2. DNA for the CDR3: TGTGCCTGGAGTGTACTAGGCGGCCTAGCGGGGCGAGAGACCCAGTACTTC. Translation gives CAWSVLGGLAGRETQYF.